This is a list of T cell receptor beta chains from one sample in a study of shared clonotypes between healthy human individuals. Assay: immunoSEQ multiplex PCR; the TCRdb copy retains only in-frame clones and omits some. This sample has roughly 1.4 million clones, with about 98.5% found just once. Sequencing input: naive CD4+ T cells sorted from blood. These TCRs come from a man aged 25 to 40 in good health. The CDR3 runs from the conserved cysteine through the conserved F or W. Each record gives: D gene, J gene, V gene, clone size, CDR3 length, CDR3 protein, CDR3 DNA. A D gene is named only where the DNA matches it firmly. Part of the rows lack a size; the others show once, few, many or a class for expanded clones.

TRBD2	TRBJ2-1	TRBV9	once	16	CASSVEASGGYNEQFF	TGTGCCAGCAGCGTAGAGGCTAGCGGAGGGTACAATGAGCAGTTCTTC
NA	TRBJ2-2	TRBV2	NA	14	CASSEEGLAGELFF	TGTGCCAGCAGTGAGGAGGGCCTGGCCGGGGAGCTGTTTTTT
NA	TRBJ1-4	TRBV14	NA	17	CASSQEGWGATNEKLFF	TGTGCCAGCAGCCAAGAAGGCTGGGGTGCAACTAATGAAAAACTGTTTTTT
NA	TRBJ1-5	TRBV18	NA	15	CASSGRTLSNQPQHF	TGTGCCAGCTCGGGTAGGACACTAAGCAATCAGCCCCAGCATTTT
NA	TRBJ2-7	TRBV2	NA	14	CARSRGRSTYEQYF	TGTGCCAGATCACGGGGCAGATCTACCTACGAGCAGTACTTC
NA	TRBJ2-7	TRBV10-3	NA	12	CAISDSSYEQYF	TGTGCCATCAGTGACAGCTCCTACGAGCAGTACTTC
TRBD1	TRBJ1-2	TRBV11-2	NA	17	CASSSIKGAIIGEGYTF	TGTGCCAGCAGCTCAATAAAGGGGGCTATAATAGGAGAGGGCTACACCTTC
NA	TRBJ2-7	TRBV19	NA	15	CASSIVAALTYEQYF	TGTGCCAGTAGTATCGTAGCGGCCCTTACCTACGAGCAGTACTTC
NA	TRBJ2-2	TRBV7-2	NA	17	CASTERLGRTNTGELFF	TGTGCCAGCACCGAAAGGTTGGGCCGAACGAACACCGGGGAGCTGTTTTTT
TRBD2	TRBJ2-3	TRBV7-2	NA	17	CASSLAASGRGTDTQYF	TGTGCCAGCAGCTTAGCTGCTAGCGGGAGGGGCACAGATACGCAGTATTTT
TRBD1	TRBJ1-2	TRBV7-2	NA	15	CASSLVGTGSYGYTF	TGTGCCAGCAGCTTAGTAGGGACAGGGAGCTATGGCTACACCTTC
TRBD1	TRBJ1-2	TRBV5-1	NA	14	CASSLGTGPGGYTF	TGCGCCAGCAGCTTGGGGACAGGCCCGGGAGGCTACACCTTC
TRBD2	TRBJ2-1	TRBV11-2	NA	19	CASSLGHPLRERAYNEQFF	TGTGCCAGCAGCTTGGGCCACCCTCTGCGGGAGAGGGCCTACAATGAGCAGTTCTTC
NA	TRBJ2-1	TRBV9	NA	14	CASSTTNSYNEQFF	TGTGCCAGCAGCACTACAAACTCCTACAATGAGCAGTTCTTC
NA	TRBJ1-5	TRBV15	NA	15	CATSRPGSSNQPQHF	TGTGCCACCAGCAGACCGGGGTCTAGCAATCAGCCCCAGCATTTT
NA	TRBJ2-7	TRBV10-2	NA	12	CATRGHVYEQYF	TGCGCCACCAGGGGACACGTTTACGAGCAGTACTTC
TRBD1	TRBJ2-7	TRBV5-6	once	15	CASSPKRDTGGLQYF	TGTGCCAGCAGCCCAAAACGTGACACAGGGGGCTTGCAGTACTTC
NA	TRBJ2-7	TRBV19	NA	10	CASGFNEQYF	TGTGCCAGTGGGTTTAACGAGCAGTACTTC
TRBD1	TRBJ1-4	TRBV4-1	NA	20	CASSQLSWTGEFRANEKLFF	TGCGCCAGCAGCCAGCTCTCTTGGACAGGGGAGTTCCGGGCTAATGAAAAACTGTTTTTT
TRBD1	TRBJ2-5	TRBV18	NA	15	CASSPVRGYQETQYF	TGTGCCAGCTCACCAGTCAGGGGGTACCAAGAGACCCAGTACTTC
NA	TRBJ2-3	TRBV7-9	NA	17	CASSPPGEPASTDTQYF	TGTGCCAGCAGCCCGCCGGGAGAGCCAGCTAGCACAGATACGCAGTATTTT
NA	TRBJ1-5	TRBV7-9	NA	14	CASSFEGVNQPQHF	TGTGCCAGCAGCTTTGAGGGAGTCAATCAGCCCCAGCATTTT
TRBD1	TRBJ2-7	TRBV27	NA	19	CASSLKPPGQGALPYEQYF	TGTGCCAGCAGTTTAAAACCCCCCGGACAGGGGGCGTTACCCTACGAGCAGTACTTC
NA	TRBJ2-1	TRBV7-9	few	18	CASSLLGTTVRSYNEQFF	TGTGCCAGCAGCTTACTGGGGACGACAGTCCGCTCCTACAATGAGCAGTTCTTC
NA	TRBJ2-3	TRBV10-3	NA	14	CAADSDSYTDTQYF	TGTGCCGCCGATTCGGACAGCTACACAGATACGCAGTATTTT
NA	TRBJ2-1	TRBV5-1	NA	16	CASSLAGGGFYNEQFF	TGCGCCAGCAGCTTGGCCGGGGGCGGATTCTACAATGAGCAGTTCTTC
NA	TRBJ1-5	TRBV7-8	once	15	CASSPVGTYNQPQHF	TGTGCCAGCAGCCCCGTCGGGACTTACAATCAGCCCCAGCATTTT
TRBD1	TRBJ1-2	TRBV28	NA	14	CASSIERGPRGYTF	TGTGCCAGCAGTATCGAAAGGGGGCCTCGTGGCTACACCTTC
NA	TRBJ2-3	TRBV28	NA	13	CATAGPEADTQYF	TGTGCCACGGCAGGGCCCGAGGCAGATACGCAGTATTTT
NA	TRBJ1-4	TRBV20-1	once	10	CSAINEKLFF	TGCAGTGCGATAAATGAAAAACTGTTTTTT
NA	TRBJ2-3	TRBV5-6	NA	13	CASSRTATDTQYF	TGTGCCAGCAGCAGGACAGCTACAGATACGCAGTATTTT
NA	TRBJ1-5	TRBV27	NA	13	CASSQLSNQPQHF	TGTGCCAGCAGTCAGCTCAGCAATCAGCCCCAGCATTTT
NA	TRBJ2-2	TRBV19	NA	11	CASSGGGELFF	TGTGCCAGTAGTGGGGGCGGGGAGCTGTTTTTT
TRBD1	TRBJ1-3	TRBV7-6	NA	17	CASSLVPGGGEGNTIYF	TGTGCCAGCAGCTTAGTTCCAGGAGGGGGCGAGGGAAACACCATATATTTT
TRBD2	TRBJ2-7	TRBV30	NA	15	CAWDLGLAGGGEQYF	TGTGCCTGGGATTTAGGACTAGCGGGAGGAGGCGAGCAGTACTTC
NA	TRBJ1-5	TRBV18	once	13	CASSPPSTQPQHF	TGTGCCAGCTCACCCCCTTCAACTCAGCCCCAGCATTTT
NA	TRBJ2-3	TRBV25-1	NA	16	CASSEGREDGTDTQYF	TGTGCCAGCAGTGAGGGTAGGGAGGACGGCACGGATACGCAGTATTTT
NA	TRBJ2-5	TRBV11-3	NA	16	CASSLDSRGARETQYF	TGTGCCAGCAGCTTAGATTCTAGAGGGGCTCGAGAGACCCAGTACTTC
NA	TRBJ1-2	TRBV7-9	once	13	CASSKTRSYGYTF	TGTGCCAGCAGCAAGACAAGGTCCTATGGCTACACCTTC
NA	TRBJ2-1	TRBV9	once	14	CASSVTRANNEQFF	TGTGCCAGCAGCGTCACCCGGGCGAACAATGAGCAGTTCTTC
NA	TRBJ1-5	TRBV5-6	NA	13	CASSSTGVQPQHF	TGTGCCAGCAGCTCTACCGGAGTTCAGCCCCAGCATTTT
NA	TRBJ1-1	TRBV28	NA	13	CASRPRGVTEAFF	TGTGCCAGCAGACCCAGGGGCGTCACTGAAGCTTTCTTT
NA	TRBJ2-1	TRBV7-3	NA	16	CASTDLRLLSYNEQFF	TGTGCCAGCACCGATTTAAGGCTACTCTCCTACAATGAGCAGTTCTTC
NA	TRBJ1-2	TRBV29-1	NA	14	CSVSAPGRAGGDGF	TGCAGCGTTAGCGCTCCCGGAAGAGCGGGGGGCGATGGCTTC
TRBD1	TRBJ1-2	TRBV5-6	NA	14	CASSWGQRDYGYTF	TGTGCCAGCAGCTGGGGACAGAGAGACTATGGCTACACCTTC
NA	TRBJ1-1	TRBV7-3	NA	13	CASSFRENTEAFF	TGTGCCAGCAGCTTTAGGGAGAACACTGAAGCTTTCTTT
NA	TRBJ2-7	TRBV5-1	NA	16	CASSPFGGRPNYEQYF	TGCGCCAGCAGCCCATTTGGGGGAAGACCAAACTACGAGCAGTACTTC
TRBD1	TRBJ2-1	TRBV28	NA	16	CASSPPPTDREQEQFF	TGTGCCAGCAGTCCCCCCCCCACGGACAGGGAACAAGAGCAGTTCTTC
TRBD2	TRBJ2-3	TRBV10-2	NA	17	CASISREGWGFTDTQYF	TGCGCCAGCATCTCGCGGGAGGGCTGGGGGTTCACAGATACGCAGTATTTT
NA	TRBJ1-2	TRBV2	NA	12	CASSEESYGYTF	TGTGCCAGCAGTGAAGAGAGCTATGGCTACACCTTC
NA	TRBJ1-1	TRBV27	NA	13	CASTNLMNTEAFF	TGTGCCAGCACCAACCTAATGAACACTGAAGCTTTCTTT
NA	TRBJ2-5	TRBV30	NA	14	CAWSTGPAQETQYF	TGTGCCTGGAGTACGGGACCCGCCCAAGAGACCCAGTACTTC
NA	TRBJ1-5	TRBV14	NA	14	CASSQSGNNQPQHF	TGTGCCAGCAGCCAATCTGGGAACAATCAGCCCCAGCATTTT